The 9 T cell receptor beta chains below come from one sample, sequenced in a study of regulatory T cells in long-lasting Graves disease. As to time point: persistent/refractory GD, antithyroid drugs over 5 years with positive TRAb. The authors made the TCR library using RNA they extracted from PBMCs. TCR beta libraries were built with iRepertoire HTBI primers and Arm-PCR of CDR3 regions. TCRdb called the multiplex PCR reads again in MiXCR, with one record for every CDR3 protein. The table shows a few hundred thousand distinct CDR3 sequences, with around 24% occurring only once. The starting material was peripheral blood mononuclear cells (PBMCs), obtained when the disease was refractory, from a patient treated with antithyroid drugs. These receptors came from a female donor with Graves disease.

This clonotype was observed a handful of times. The chain carries TRBV7-8 and TRBJ1-1; D is uncertain. CDR3 length: 14 amino acids. The germline V gene has CDR1 SGHVS and CDR2 FQNEAQ. The germline V and J ends were trimmed by 2 bases and 0 bases, with 7 bases remaining between them. The CDR3 DNA follows: TGTGCCAGCAGCTTACATGAGATGAACACTGAAGCTTTCTTT. Translated: CASSLHEMNTEAFF.

The chain recombines TRBV20-1 with TRBJ1-2, with 11 bases aligning to TRBD1. Germline V lookup: CDR1 DFQATT, CDR2 SNEGSKA (reference sequence). The trim removed 3 bases at V and 3 bases at J, leaving 9 bases unmatched. The CDR3 is made up of 16 amino acids. Here the CDR3 reads CSASSDRGLWDYGYTF. The CDR3 DNA reads as TGCAGTGCTAGTTCGGACAGGGGGCTATGGGACTATGGCTACACCTTC.

This chain joins TRBV11-2 and TRBJ1-1; a possible D gene is TRBD1 (5 bases). The CDR3 has 17 amino acids. The V and J ends lost 5 bases and 3 bases respectively, with 22 bases between them. CDR1 and CDR2 (germline): SGHAT, FQNNGV. The CDR3 nucleotides are TGTGCCAGCAGCCCGGGCCCACGAGGGGCTTTGTACACTGAAGCTTTCTTT. Its translation is CASSPGPRGALYTEAFF.

This chain connects TRBV7-6 to TRBJ1-1; a possible D gene is TRBD1 (5 bases). The CDR3 spans 13 residues. CDR1 and CDR2 (germline): SGHVS, FNYEAQ. Trimming took off 1 base at V and 6 bases at J, with 9 bases between the two ends. The CDR3 DNA sequence: TGTGCCAGCAGCTTAGAATGGGACTCTGAAGCTTTCTTT. It codes for CASSLEWDSEAFF. The whole variable domain, remainder taken from reference TRBV7-6 and TRBJ1-1, is GAGVSQSPRYKVTKRGQDVALRCDPISGHVSLYWYRQALGQGPEFLTYFNYEAQQDKSGLPNDRFSAERPEGSISTLTIQRTEQRDSAMYRCASSLEWDSEAFFGQGTRLTVV.

This clonotype has more than one count but fewer than ten. This rearrangement joins TRBV7-2 to TRBJ2-2; 10 positions agree with TRBD1. The CDR3 sequence is 17 residues long. With V trimmed by 4 bases and J by 0 bases, 5 bases remained unmatched. Germline-derived CDR1 and CDR2 are SGHTA and FQGNSA. Written as DNA, the CDR3 is TGTGCCAGCAGCTACGCTGGACAGGGGGCGAACACCGGGGAGCTGTTTTTT. It codes for CASSYAGQGANTGELFF.

This clonotype was seen many times. The rearrangement joins TRBV2 to TRBJ1-5; D may be TRBD1 (6 bases). The CDR3 covers 14 residues. CDR1 SNHLY and CDR2 FYNNEI come from the germline V gene. V shed 8 bases and J shed 3 bases, with 14 bases lying between them. CDR3 in DNA: TGTGCCAGCCGGTTTGGACAGTCCAATCAGCCCCAGCATTTT. Translation gives CASRFGQSNQPQHF.

The chain couples TRBV4-3 to TRBJ2-2; D is unresolved. Germline values: CDR1 LGHNA, CDR2 YSLEER. The CDR3 length is 14 residues. Trimming took off 0 bases at V and 7 bases at J, with 9 bases between the two ends. The CDR3 reads CASSQERRLGELFF. CDR3 nucleotide sequence: TGCGCCAGCAGCCAAGAAAGGCGTCTCGGGGAGCTGTTTTTT.

This clonotype occurred many times. The chain has TRBV12-3 or TRBV12-4 and TRBJ1-6, with D tentatively TRBD1 (6 bases). The V end was cut by 5 bases, the J end by 14 bases, with 16 bases between. The CDR3 loop spans 13 amino acids. CDR3 residues: CASSPRTAGALHF. CDR3 nucleotide sequence: TGTGCCAGCAGTCCTAGGACAGCCGGGGCCCTCCACTTT.

This clonotype was seen only a few times. The chain is built from TRBV7-6 and TRBJ1-2; 10 bases match TRBD1. Germline-derived CDR1 and CDR2 are SGHVS and FNYEAQ. This CDR3 contains 14 residues. With 5 bases clipped from V and 7 bases from J, the junction kept 7 bases outside the gene matches. The CDR3 region has the DNA TGTGCCAGCAGCCGGGACAGGGGCGAACGTGGCTACACCTTC. It yields the protein CASSRDRGERGYTF.